The following is a TCR beta chain sequence with its context. Per the study methods: Estimates of nucleated cell counts were drawn from the amplification of reference gene primers. Using immunoSEQ multiplex PCR, the repertoire was profiled, and TCRdb retains in-frame clones only, with some absent. That table supplies the V and J calls and clone size; D and trimming were determined from the DNA. The sample records fewer than 65,000 clones, 90% being singletons. This entry comes from a study of blood T cell repertoires in COVID-19. Study-wide context: Samples of COVID-19 (acute and convalescent) were obtained from the United States, Italy and Spain. PBMCs, B-cell-depleted T cells, or T cells were the source of the cDNA or gDNA that made up the material.

The TCR originated in a man aged 50-60 years with acute or convalescent COVID-19. Sample: peripheral blood.

The CDR3 DNA is TGTGCCATCGGGAGCGGGAGGGGTTCCTACAATGAGCAGTTCTTC. Its translation: CAIGSGRGSYNEQFF. The chain combines TRBV10-3 with TRBJ2-1, with TRBD2 matching over 10 bases. The germline gives CDR1 ENHRY, CDR2 SYGVKD. CDR3 length: 15 amino acids. Germline trimming cut 8 bases from V and 1 base from J; bases unmatched to any gene: 5.